This T cell receptor (beta chain) was sequenced for a study of identical twins. General observations from the study: Out-of-frame alpha sequences shared by twins showed excess low generation probability. Reduced insertions were recorded for abundant cord blood beta clonotypes, with no such pattern in memory repertoires.

On this clonotype itself: Its target is unknown.

CDR3 size: 16 residues. The germline gives CDR1 SEHNR, CDR2 FQNEAQ (reference sequence). V gave up 2 bases and J gave up 1 base, with 14 bases separating them. From the 5' RACE reads, TCRdb called clonotypes with MiXCR, one entry per CDR3 protein. The table lists 400,000 to 650,000 distinct CDR3 sequences, under 25% of them singletons. These data were also filed under a second study, of T cells expressing NK-cell markers. According to that study: For several donors, the dominant NKG2C+ clonotypes made up roughly 1.0-7.5% of their CD8+ T cells. In a few donors, dominant clonotypes made up about 25-65% of CD3+CD56-NKG2C+ cells.

The chain carries TRBV7-9 and TRBJ2-5, with D maybe TRBD2 (6 bases). The clonotype originates from a woman aged 18-29 years in good health. The sample consisted of CD4+ T cells sorted from blood. The CDR3 loop is CASSLSGGAVQETQYF. CDR3 DNA sequence: TGTGCCAGCAGCTTAAGTGGCGGGGCCGTCCAAGAGACCCAGTACTTC.